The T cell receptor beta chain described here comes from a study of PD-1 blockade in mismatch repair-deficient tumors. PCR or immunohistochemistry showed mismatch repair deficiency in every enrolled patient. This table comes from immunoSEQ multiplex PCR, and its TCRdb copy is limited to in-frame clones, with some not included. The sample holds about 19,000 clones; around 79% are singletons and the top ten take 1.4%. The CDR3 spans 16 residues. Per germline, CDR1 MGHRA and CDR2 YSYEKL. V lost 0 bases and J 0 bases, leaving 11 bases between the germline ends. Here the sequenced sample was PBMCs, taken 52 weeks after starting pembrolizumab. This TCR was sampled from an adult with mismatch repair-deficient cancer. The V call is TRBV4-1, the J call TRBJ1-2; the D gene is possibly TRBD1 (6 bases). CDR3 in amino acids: CASSQDGGLSNYGYTF. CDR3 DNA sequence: TGCGCCAGCAGCCAAGATGGGGGCCTCTCTAACTATGGCTACACCTTC.